These 31 T cell receptor beta chains were sequenced from one sample in a study of CD8+ T cells in alopecia areata. The treatment was: oral pan-JAK inhibitor, 5-10 mg twice daily. Once RNA had been extracted, it was reverse transcribed into cDNA to act as the sequencing template. Some clones are missing from TCRdb's copy, which holds only in-frame ones; the method was immunoSEQ multiplex PCR. The table lists approximately 180,000 clones, about 53% of them singletons. Specimen: CD8+ T cells sorted from blood, collected at week 24, from a patient treated with tofacitinib. These receptor sequences come from a human donor with alopecia areata.

This rearrangement joins TRBV29-1 to TRBJ1-1, with D tentatively TRBD1 (6 bases). The CDR3 covers 11 residues. V was trimmed by 4 bases and J by 9 bases, leaving 12 bases between them. The germline CDR1 and CDR2 sequences are SQVTM and ANQGSEA. CDR3 DNA sequence: TGCAGCGTTGGAGGTGGACAGCAAGCTTTCTTT. Its translation is CSVGGGQQAFF.

J is TRBJ1-6 and V is TRBV5-1; D is uncertain. The V gene's germline CDR1 is SGHRS and CDR2 YFSETQ. V was shortened by 0 bases and J by 7 bases, with 2 bases between the two germline ends. The CDR3 contains 12 residues. CDR3 nucleotides: TGCGCCAGCAGCTTGGAGAATTCACCCCTCCACTTT. It translates to CASSLENSPLHF. Looking up the rest from reference TRBV5-1 and TRBJ1-6 gives the full variable domain: KAGVTQTPRYLIKTRGQQVTLSCSPISGHRSVSWYQQTPGQGLQFLFEYFSETQRNKGNFPGRFSGRQFSNSRSEMNVSTLELGDSALYLCASSLENSPLHFGNGTRLTVT.

The rearrangement links TRBV7-9 to TRBJ1-6, with unresolved D. Per the germline V gene, CDR1 is SEHNR and CDR2 is FQNEAQ (reference sequence). V was pared by 0 bases and J by 6 bases, with 3 bases between. The CDR3 is 13 residues long. The CDR3 DNA follows: TGTGCCAGCAGCTTAGCGGGTAATTCACCCCTCCACTTT. It is translated as CASSLAGNSPLHF.

This chain connects TRBV19 to TRBJ1-1; D is unclear. This CDR3 is 15 amino acids long. Between the trimmed V and J ends, which lost 5 bases and 1 base, there was a span of 14 bases. The V gene's germline CDR1 is LNHDA and CDR2 SQIVND (reference sequence). The DNA for the CDR3 is TGTGCCAGTAGTTTTGGGTCCGGTTGGAACACTGAAGCTTTCTTT. This encodes CASSFGSGWNTEAFF.

V and J are TRBV4-3 and TRBJ2-7; D is perhaps TRBD1 (5 bases). The germline CDR1 and CDR2 sequences are LGHNA and YSLEER. Trimming removed 1 base at V and 1 base at J, with 14 bases between. There are 16 residues in the CDR3. The chain's CDR3 is CASSQATQTASYEQYF. CDR3 bases: TGCGCCAGCAGCCAAGCAACCCAGACAGCTTCCTACGAGCAGTACTTC.

V and J are TRBV30 and TRBJ1-1; 10 positions match TRBD1. The CDR3 covers 17 residues. The V gene's germline CDR1 is GTSNPN and CDR2 SVGIG (reference sequence). After removal of 2 bases from V and 1 base from J, the junction contained 10 bases not matched to a gene. The CDR3 sequence is CAWSSRTGGSRNTEAFF. CDR3 DNA sequence: TGTGCCTGGAGTTCCCGGACAGGGGGTAGTAGGAACACTGAAGCTTTCTTT.

The chain combines TRBV10-3 with TRBJ2-7; no reliable D call. With 0 bases removed from V and 3 bases from J, the gap between germline ends came to 6 bases. CDR1 and CDR2 (germline): ENHRY, SYGVKD. This CDR3 is 13 amino acids long. DNA for the CDR3: TGTGCCATCAGTGAGTCGATCCTCTACGAGCAGTACTTC. Translation gives CAISESILYEQYF.

This clone was observed a few times. The genes are TRBV30 and TRBJ2-3; 8 nucleotides match TRBD2. With 0 bases clipped from V and 4 bases from J, the junction kept 9 bases outside the gene matches. The CDR3 is 16 amino acids. The germline gives CDR1 GTSNPN, CDR2 SVGIG (reference sequence). CDR3: CAWSVLTGGASDTQYF. Here the CDR3 DNA reads TGTGCCTGGAGTGTACTCACCGGGGGGGCATCAGATACGCAGTATTTT.

As regards this clone: No conserved phenylalanine or tryptophan is present at the end of the CDR3, so a read error is the likely explanation. This chain connects TRBV12-5 to TRBJ1-1, with D perhaps matching TRBD1 (6 bases). Germline values: CDR1 LGHNT, CDR2 FRNRAP. Trimming removed 11 bases from V and 6 bases from J, with 37 bases in between. The CDR3 runs 19 residues. The CDR3 reads CASRGASAGSTPVGSEAFS. CDR3 in DNA: TGTGCTTCGAGGGGGGCCTCGGCAGGATCAACCCCGGTTGGCTCTGAAGCTTTCTCT.

This chain connects TRBV7-6 to TRBJ1-1; TRBD1 matches at 9 bases. The V segment lost 5 bases and the J segment 4 bases; nucleotides outside the gene matches: 5. Germline values: CDR1 SGHVS, CDR2 FNYEAQ. The CDR3 length is 14 residues. The DNA for the CDR3 is TGTGCCAGCAGCCCCACAGGGGGCCTCACTGAAGCTTTCTTT. It specifies CASSPTGGLTEAFF.

This clone has just a few counts. The chain carries TRBV30 and TRBJ2-3; D remains unclear. The V end lost 1 base, the J end lost 0 bases, and 14 bases lay between the germline ends. This CDR3 has 16 amino acids. The V gene's germline CDR1 is GTSNPN and CDR2 SVGIG (reference sequence). CDR3 amino acids: CAWSGPVSGSTDTQYF. The CDR3 DNA reads as TGTGCCTGGAGTGGCCCCGTGTCGGGTAGCACAGATACGCAGTATTTT.

This chain's CDR3 is CASSQESGTAYGYTF. The CDR3 DNA sequence: TGCGCCAGCAGCCAAGAATCGGGGACAGCCTATGGCTACACCTTC. The rearrangement uses TRBV4-1 and TRBJ1-2; 7 nucleotides agree with TRBD1. Germline V lookup: CDR1 MGHRA, CDR2 YSYEKL. V shed 0 bases and J 4 bases; nucleotides not matched to a gene: 5. This CDR3 region has 15 residues.

The rearrangement links TRBV4-3 to TRBJ2-7; no firm D call. V lost 1 base and J 4 bases, leaving 8 bases between the germline ends. This CDR3 is 13 amino acids long. Germline V CDR1 and CDR2: LGHNA, YSLEER. The CDR3 sequence: CASSQGEPYEQYF. The CDR3 nucleotides are TGCGCCAGCAGCCAAGGTGAACCATACGAGCAGTACTTC.

In its sample, this clone was seen a few times. This rearrangement joins TRBV10-3 to TRBJ1-1; no reliable D call. With 0 bases removed from V and 8 bases from J, the gap between germline ends came to 7 bases. The CDR3 covers 12 residues. CDR1 and CDR2 (germline): ENHRY, SYGVKD. In DNA, the CDR3 is TGTGCCATCAGTGAGTCTGGGTACGAAGCTTTCTTT. Residues: CAISESGYEAFF.

The gene calls are TRBV29-1 and TRBJ1-1, with D unclear. CDR1 is SQVTM and CDR2 is ANQGSEA in the germline V gene. The CDR3 contains 12 residues. V lost 3 bases, J lost 1 base, and 6 bases lay in between. The DNA for the CDR3 is TGCAGCGTTGAGTCCGAGAACACTGAAGCTTTCTTT. This gives the protein CSVESENTEAFF. The full variable domain, its missing parts supplied by reference TRBV29-1 and TRBJ1-1, is SAVISQKPSRDICQRGTSLTIQCQVDSQVTMMFWYRQQPGQSLTLIATANQGSEATYESGFVIDKFPISRPNLTFSTLTVSNMSPEDSSIYLCSVESENTEAFFGQGTRLTVV.

This clone has only a few counts. The chain couples TRBV10-2 to TRBJ1-2, with TRBD1 as a possible D gene (6 bases). This CDR3 has 15 amino acids. Germline V gene sequence: CDR1 WSHSY, CDR2 SAAADI. Trimming shortened V by 2 bases and J by 5 bases, and 15 bases separated the two germline ends. The CDR3 here is CASSEVGGAGYGYTF. The CDR3 bases are TGCGCCAGCAGTGAGGTTGGGGGCGCGGGTTATGGCTACACCTTC.

There are a few counts of this clone. V usage is TRBV29-1 and J usage is TRBJ1-1, with TRBD1 as a possible D gene (5 bases). The CDR3 has 11 amino acids. Trimming pared 5 bases from V and 11 bases from J, leaving 15 bases between. Per germline, CDR1 SQVTM and CDR2 ANQGSEA. The CDR3: CSVYSGGMAFF. DNA of the CDR3: TGCAGCGTTTATTCGGGGGGAATGGCTTTCTTT.

This chain uses TRBV5-1 with TRBJ1-2; D unclear. This CDR3 comprises 13 residues. Trimming cost V 1 base and J 4 bases, with 8 bases left between them. Germline loops: CDR1 SGHRS, CDR2 YFSETQ. This CDR3 reads CASSLNQLYGYTF. The CDR3 DNA follows: TGCGCCAGCAGCTTGAACCAGCTCTATGGCTACACCTTC.

V usage is TRBV9 and J usage is TRBJ1-1; D ambiguous. This CDR3 is built from 13 residues. Germline-derived CDR1 and CDR2 are SGDLS and YYNGEE. V was cut by 4 bases and J by 7 bases, with 14 bases left in between. The CDR3 reads CASSSRFGHEAFF. The CDR3, as DNA: TGTGCCAGCAGCTCCCGTTTTGGGCATGAAGCTTTCTTT.

This chain links TRBV4-3 with TRBJ1-2, with D tentatively TRBD1 (5 bases). CDR3 length: 15 residues. Germline V lookup: CDR1 LGHNA, CDR2 YSLEER. Deletions cut 6 bases from V and 13 bases from J, with 27 bases between. This chain's CDR3 is CASSPGFGADYVCTF. CDR3 nucleotides: TGCGCCAGCAGTCCCGGATTCGGGGCTGACTATGTCTGCACCTTC.

Written as DNA, the CDR3 is TGTGCCTGTCAAACGGAGAATTCACCCCTCCACTTT. Protein product: CACQTENSPLHF. The rearrangement joins TRBV30 to TRBJ1-6; no clear D gene. Germline V gene lookup returns CDR1 GTSNPN and CDR2 SVGIG (reference sequence). The CDR3 consists of 12 residues. V was pared by 6 bases and J by 7 bases, with 10 bases between.

About this clone: Other DNA sequences in this specimen translate into the identical CDR3. The chain employs TRBV5-1 and TRBJ2-1; the D gene could be TRBD1 or TRBD2 (6 bases each). The CDR3 spans 13 residues. V was shortened by 5 bases and J by 7 bases, with 13 bases between the two germline ends. Germline values: CDR1 SGHRS, CDR2 YFSETQ. The CDR3 nucleotides are TGCGCCAGCAGACCGGGGGCGGGTAATGAGCAGTTCTTC. This codes for CASRPGAGNEQFF.

This chain links TRBV27 with TRBJ1-4; D is perhaps TRBD1 (6 bases). V lost 3 bases and J lost 7, with 12 bases in between. This CDR3 is 14 amino acids long. In germline, CDR1 is MNHEY, CDR2 SMNVEV (reference sequence). CDR3: CASSFRGLGEKLFF. In DNA, the CDR3 is TGTGCCAGCAGTTTCCGGGGGCTCGGTGAAAAACTGTTTTTT.

This chain links TRBV7-6 with TRBJ2-3, with 9 bases lining up with TRBD2. V shed 5 bases and J 0 bases; nucleotides not matched to a gene: 3. This CDR3 spans 15 amino acids. Germline CDR1 reads SGHVS; CDR2 reads FNYEAQ. The CDR3 protein is CASSKSGGSTDTQYF. The DNA of the CDR3 is TGTGCCAGCAGCAAAAGCGGGGGGAGCACAGATACGCAGTATTTT.

The chain couples TRBV6-5 to TRBJ1-1, with TRBD1 identical over 9 bases. The CDR3 length is 15 residues. Germline V lookup: CDR1 MNHEY, CDR2 SVGAGI. Trimming cost V 3 bases and J 1 base; bases outside gene matches: 3. This chain's CDR3 is CASSYGTGPNTEAFF. The CDR3 coding sequence is TGTGCCAGCAGTTATGGGACAGGGCCGAACACTGAAGCTTTCTTT.

The rearrangement links TRBV29-1 to TRBJ1-1; D unresolved. This CDR3 is built from 12 residues. Between the trimmed V and J ends, which lost 6 bases and 1 base, there was a span of 9 bases. The germline V gene has CDR1 SQVTM and CDR2 ANQGSEA. The CDR3 is CSVMYANTEAFF. The DNA for the CDR3 is TGCAGCGTCATGTACGCGAACACTGAAGCTTTCTTT. The full variable domain, rest sourced from reference TRBV29-1 and TRBJ1-1, is SAVISQKPSRDICQRGTSLTIQCQVDSQVTMMFWYRQQPGQSLTLIATANQGSEATYESGFVIDKFPISRPNLTFSTLTVSNMSPEDSSIYLCSVMYANTEAFFGQGTRLTVV.

At least ten counts were recorded for this clone. V is TRBV27 and J is TRBJ2-7, with no clear D. This CDR3 region has 17 residues. V was trimmed by 5 bases and J by 2 bases, leaving 22 bases between them. CDR1 and CDR2 (germline): MNHEY, SMNVEV (reference sequence). The CDR3 bases are TGTGCCAGCAGTCCAAAAAACCTCCTTGTCATAACCTACGAGCAGTACTTC. Protein product: CASSPKNLLVITYEQYF.

CDR3 residues: CASSPTSSGSYNEQFF. CDR3 bases: TGTGCCAGCAGTCCCACCTCTAGCGGGAGTTACAATGAGCAGTTCTTC. The rearrangement links TRBV27 to TRBJ2-1; the match to TRBD2 covers 10 bases. This CDR3 contains 16 residues. Per the germline V gene, CDR1 is MNHEY and CDR2 is SMNVEV (reference sequence). Germline trimming cut 5 bases from V and 4 bases from J; bases unmatched to any gene: 8.

This clone was picked up a small number of times. J is TRBJ2-3 and V is TRBV11-2; D is perhaps TRBD1 or TRBD2 (5 bases each). CDR3 size: 13 residues. CDR1 is SGHAT, CDR2 FQNNGV, per germline. V lost 5 bases and J 6 bases, leaving 12 bases between the germline ends. DNA for the CDR3: TGTGCCAGCAGCGGGACCAACGGGGATACGCAGTATTTT. It yields the protein CASSGTNGDTQYF.

In DNA, the CDR3 is TGCGCCAGCAGCTCCAGAAACCCGGAGACCGGGGAGCTGTTTTTT. Residues: CASSSRNPETGELFF. The V and J genes are TRBV5-1 and TRBJ2-2; no definite D call. Trimming shortened V by 3 bases and J by 5 bases, and 14 bases separated the two germline ends. CDR3 size: 15 residues. Germline CDR1 is SGHRS and CDR2 is YFSETQ.

The chain has TRBV6-4 and TRBJ2-3; weak D call: TRBD1 (6 bases). V lost 4 bases to trimming and J lost 2 bases, with 10 bases between them. The CDR3 length is 14 residues. Looked up from germline, CDR1 is MRHNA and CDR2 is SNTAGT. The CDR3 nucleotides read TGTGCCAGCAGTGTCGACAGGTTCACAGATACGCAGTATTTT. Amino acids: CASSVDRFTDTQYF.